The 21 T cell receptor beta chains below all came from one sample that was sequenced in a study of cytomegalovirus exposure and HLA in healthy donors. Researchers ran the PCR with 60 Vbeta and 13 Jbeta primers. The method was immunoSEQ multiplex PCR; TCRdb's version includes in-frame clones alone and lacks a portion of them. This sample has some 170,000 clones, with over 60% found just once. Source material: PBMCs. Source of these receptors: a man in his forties or fifties in good health and CMV-seropositive.

The chain links TRBV18 to TRBJ2-7, with 9 bases that match TRBD2. Trimming cost V 6 bases and J 3 bases; bases outside gene matches: 6. Per germline, CDR1 KGHSH and CDR2 LQKENI. The CDR3 sequence is 14 residues long. The CDR3 sequence: CASSLAGAYYEQYF. Written as DNA, the CDR3 is TGTGCCAGCTCCTTAGCGGGAGCCTACTACGAGCAGTACTTC.

The chain has TRBV2 and TRBJ2-5, with TRBD2 matching over 8 bases. Looked up from germline, CDR1 is SNHLY and CDR2 is FYNNEI. The CDR3 has 13 amino acids. V was pared by 5 bases and J by 5 bases, with 4 bases of the junction left unmatched. CDR3: CASSFREGETQYF. The CDR3 bases are TGTGCCAGCAGTTTCCGGGAGGGCGAGACCCAGTACTTC.

The chain links TRBV5-4 to TRBJ2-1; D is uncertain. Trimming shortened V by 10 bases and J by 5 bases, and 16 bases separated the two germline ends. This CDR3 spans 13 amino acids. Germline assignment: CDR1 SGHNT and CDR2 YYREEE (reference sequence). The CDR3, as DNA: TGTGCCTCCCAGCAGGCGAGACACAATGAGCAGTTCTTC. Amino acids: CASQQARHNEQFF. The full variable domain, completed using reference TRBV5-4 and TRBJ2-1, is ETGVTQSPTHLIKTRGQQVTLRCSSQSGHNTVSWYQQALGQGPQFIFQYYREEENGRGNFPPRFSGLQFPNYSSELNVNALELDDSALYLCASQQARHNEQFFGPGTRLTVL.

This clone was found a few times. The V gene is TRBV19, the J gene TRBJ2-5; TRBD2 agrees at 8 bases. The end of the DNA fits TRBJ2-7 better, so the J call may be wrong. This CDR3 region has 14 residues. Per germline, CDR1 LNHDA and CDR2 SQIVND (reference sequence). The CDR3: CASGSVAGTYEQYF. The CDR3 nucleotides read TGTGCCAGTGGATCTGTAGCGGGGACCTACGAGCAGTACTTC.

This chain links TRBV30 with TRBJ1-4; 9 bases are a match to TRBD1. The V segment lost 5 bases and the J segment 11 bases; nucleotides outside the gene matches: 12. Looked up from germline, CDR1 is GTSNPN and CDR2 is SVGIG (reference sequence). The CDR3 covers 14 residues. The CDR3 bases are TGTGCCTGGCAGTCCGGGACAGGGAGGTTTAAACTGTTTTTT. Amino acids: CAWQSGTGRFKLFF.

This clone was seen just once. The V gene is TRBV29-1, the J gene TRBJ2-6, with 7 bases that match TRBD1. CDR3 length: 14 residues. V lost 6 bases to trimming and J lost 1 base; unmatched junction nucleotides: 3. Germline CDR1 reads SQVTM; CDR2 reads ANQGSEA. The CDR3 reads CSVVQGSGANVLTF. The CDR3 DNA follows: TGCAGCGTCGTACAGGGGTCTGGGGCCAACGTCCTGACTTTC.

This clone occurred a few times. The chain uses TRBV11-3 and TRBJ2-4; 10 positions agree with TRBD1. The germline gives CDR1 SGHNT, CDR2 YENEEA. This CDR3 is 14 amino acids long. J lost 6 bases, V lost 4 bases, and 3 bases had no gene match. The CDR3 DNA sequence: TGTGCCAGCAGCTGGGGGGACAGGGGAAACATTCAGTACTTC. Translation gives CASSWGDRGNIQYF.

This clone appeared a few times. The chain joins TRBV5-1 to TRBJ2-3; no firm D call. CDR3 size: 13 residues. Germline V gene lookup returns CDR1 SGHRS and CDR2 YFSETQ. Trimming removed 0 bases at V and 4 bases at J, with 6 bases between. Written as DNA, the CDR3 is TGCGCCAGCAGCTTGGGAGGTCCAGATACGCAGTATTTT. Residues: CASSLGGPDTQYF. The whole variable domain, filled in from reference TRBV5-1 and TRBJ2-3, reads KAGVTQTPRYLIKTRGQQVTLSCSPISGHRSVSWYQQTPGQGLQFLFEYFSETQRNKGNFPGRFSGRQFSNSRSEMNVSTLELGDSALYLCASSLGGPDTQYFGPGTRLTVL.

The J gene is TRBJ2-3, the V gene TRBV7-9; D may be TRBD2 (6 bases). Per the germline V gene, CDR1 is SEHNR and CDR2 is FQNEAQ (reference sequence). The CDR3 has 17 residues. Between the trimmed V and J ends, which lost 6 bases and 7 bases, there was a span of 26 bases. The CDR3 sequence is CASSSPMTSEGTNTQYF. The CDR3 DNA reads TGTGCCAGCAGTTCGCCCATGACTTCGGAGGGTACGAATACGCAGTATTTT.

This clone was counted only a few times. The chain uses TRBV10-3 and TRBJ2-5; TRBD1 aligns across 8 bases. V shed 4 bases, J shed 3 bases, and the junction held 7 bases outside the gene matches. The CDR3 is 15 residues long. The germline gives CDR1 ENHRY, CDR2 SYGVKD. The CDR3 reads CAISATPGQEETQYF. The CDR3, as DNA: TGTGCCATCAGTGCGACCCCGGGACAGGAAGAGACCCAGTACTTC.

This clone has more than one count but fewer than ten. The CDR3 region has the DNA TGCGCCAGCAGCATACAGGGAACTAATGAAAAACTGTTTTTT. This gives the protein CASSIQGTNEKLFF. This sequence joins TRBV5-1 and TRBJ1-4; maybe TRBD1 (6 bases). The V and J ends lost 4 bases and 1 base respectively, with 8 bases between them. This CDR3 has 14 residues. The V gene's germline CDR1 is SGHRS and CDR2 YFSETQ. Full variable domain (remainder filled in from reference TRBV5-1 and TRBJ1-4): KAGVTQTPRYLIKTRGQQVTLSCSPISGHRSVSWYQQTPGQGLQFLFEYFSETQRNKGNFPGRFSGRQFSNSRSEMNVSTLELGDSALYLCASSIQGTNEKLFFGSGTQLSVL.

The CDR3 DNA is TGTGCCAGCAGTCCCTACGGGCGACCACTCGGGAACAATGAGCAGTTCTTC. Amino acid sequence: CASSPYGRPLGNNEQFF. This chain connects TRBV27 to TRBJ2-1, with D possibly matching TRBD2 (5 bases). Germline V gene sequence: CDR1 MNHEY, CDR2 SMNVEV (reference sequence). The CDR3 is made up of 17 amino acids. V lost 5 bases and J lost 5, with 22 bases in between.

The chain uses TRBV6-5 and TRBJ2-2, with a tentative D call TRBD2 (5 bases). Trimming cost V 2 bases and J 2 bases, with 9 bases left between them. From germline, CDR1 is MNHEY and CDR2 SVGAGI. The CDR3 is 15 residues long. CDR3 amino acids: CASSYGLANTGELFF. In nucleotides, the CDR3 is TGTGCCAGCAGTTACGGACTGGCTAACACCGGGGAGCTGTTTTTT.

V gene TRBV30 combines with J gene TRBJ1-4; D is unclear. CDR3 length: 12 residues. The V and J ends lost 5 bases and 8 bases respectively, with 12 bases between them. CDR1 GTSNPN and CDR2 SVGIG come from the germline V gene (reference sequence). The CDR3 DNA reads TGTGCCTGGGGTCCCCTAAACGAAAAACTGTTTTTT. This gives the protein CAWGPLNEKLFF.

The chain is built from TRBV19 and TRBJ2-5; 7 positions agree with TRBD1. With 1 base clipped from V and 5 bases from J, the junction kept 7 bases outside the gene matches. This CDR3 has 15 amino acids. Germline lookup yields CDR1 LNHDA and CDR2 SQIVND (reference sequence). The DNA of the CDR3 is TGTGCCAGTAGTATAGTGGGACAGTCAGTGGAGACCCAGTACTTC. The encoded protein is CASSIVGQSVETQYF.

The chain joins TRBV4-1 to TRBJ2-2; 7 positions agree with TRBD1. The CDR3 consists of 12 residues. The germline V gene has CDR1 MGHRA and CDR2 YSYEKL. V trimming: 6 bases; J trimming: 6 bases; junction bases outside the gene matches: 1. CDR3 sequence reads: CASRQGPGELFF. CDR3 bases: TGCGCCAGCAGACAGGGGCCCGGGGAGCTGTTTTTT.

The gene calls are TRBV15 and TRBJ1-1, with D possibly matching TRBD1 (5 bases). Trimming cost V 10 bases and J 3 bases, with 30 bases left between them. There are 18 residues in the CDR3. Germline V lookup: CDR1 LNHNV, CDR2 YYDKDF (reference sequence). In DNA form, the CDR3 reads TGTGCCAACTATTGGGACTCCACTTACCAAACGATGGACACTGAAGCTTTCTTT. It codes for CANYWDSTYQTMDTEAFF. The full variable domain, completed using reference TRBV15 and TRBJ1-1, is DAMVIQNPRYQVTQFGKPVTLSCSQTLNHNVMYWYQQKSSQAPKLLFHYYDKDFNNEADTPDNFQSRRPNTSFCFLDIRSPGLGDTAMYLCANYWDSTYQTMDTEAFFGQGTRLTVV.

CDR3 protein: CASNRAGTANTGELFF. CDR3 nucleotides: TGTGCCAGCAATCGCGCCGGGACAGCGAACACCGGGGAGCTGTTTTTT. The J gene is TRBJ2-2, the V gene TRBV27; 7 nucleotides align to TRBD1. This CDR3 spans 16 amino acids. The V and J ends lost 7 bases and 0 bases, in that order; junction bases with no gene match: 8. Germline V gene data show CDR1 as MNHEY and CDR2 as SMNVEV (reference sequence).

The rearrangement uses TRBV6-1 and TRBJ1-5, with TRBD1 as a possible D gene (5 bases). Trimming took off 8 bases at V and 3 bases at J, with 17 bases between the two ends. The germline V gene encodes CDR1 MNHNS and CDR2 SASEGT. This CDR3 comprises 15 residues. CDR3 loop: CASLQTWGVNQPQHF. CDR3 DNA: TGTGCCAGCCTCCAAACTTGGGGGGTCAATCAGCCCCAGCATTTT.

This clone occurred a few times. The gene calls are TRBV29-1 and TRBJ2-4; 8 nucleotides agree with TRBD1. The germline V gene encodes CDR1 SQVTM and CDR2 ANQGSEA. V shed 6 bases, J shed 6 bases, and the junction held 10 bases outside the gene matches. The CDR3 spans 14 residues. CDR3 nucleotide sequence: TGCAGCGTCGGGGATTCCGGGACAGGAAACATTCAGTACTTC. The encoded protein is CSVGDSGTGNIQYF.

Only one count was recorded for this clone. The chain links TRBV5-1 to TRBJ2-2, with D possibly TRBD1 on 5 matching bases. V lost 5 bases to trimming and J lost 2 bases, with 10 bases between them. This CDR3 region has 14 residues. Germline V gene lookup returns CDR1 SGHRS and CDR2 YFSETQ. The CDR3 loop is CASRGRANTGELFF. In nucleotides, the CDR3 is TGCGCCAGCAGGGGCAGGGCCAACACCGGGGAGCTGTTTTTT.